This T cell receptor (beta chain) was identified during a study of blood T cell repertoires in COVID-19. Study-level background: The samples span acute and convalescent COVID-19 from the United States, Italy and Spain. Sample material is recorded as cDNA or gDNA derived from T cells, B-cell-depleted T cells, or PBMCs.

Germline lookup yields CDR1 LGHNA and CDR2 YNFKEQ. The V end was cut by 1 base, the J end by 3 bases, with 10 bases between. There are 15 residues in the CDR3. Authors' methods: Estimation of nucleated cell counts was performed using reference gene primer amplification. The protocol was immunoSEQ multiplex PCR, while the TCRdb copy is restricted to in-frame clones and leaves out a portion. V and J calls and clone size follow that table, whereas D and trimming were derived from the DNA. In the table there are hundreds of thousands of clones, 82% of which are singletons. This receptor was taken from a woman of 80 years or more with acute or convalescent COVID-19. The sample comprised peripheral blood. This chain joins TRBV4-2 and TRBJ1-3; D gene unclear. The CDR3 DNA reads as TGTGCCAGCAGCCAAGTTTTAACAAGTGGAAACACCATATATTTT. Protein product: CASSQVLTSGNTIYF.